A single sample is the source of the 26 T cell receptor beta chains below, sequenced in a study of blood T cell repertoires in COVID-19. Measured with immunoSEQ multiplex PCR; TCRdb has only the in-frame clones, and not every one. In the table there are about 93,000 clones, 89% of which are singletons. Sequenced sample: peripheral blood. Receptors originate from a man aged 50 or older with acute or convalescent COVID-19.

The CDR3, as DNA: TGTGCCAGCAGTGCTGACAGGCCCCCTGGAAACACCATATATTTT. Encoded protein: CASSADRPPGNTIYF. This chain joins TRBV2 and TRBJ1-3; tentative D call: TRBD1 (6 bases). CDR1 is SNHLY, CDR2 FYNNEI, per germline. V dropped 4 bases and J dropped 2 bases, with 12 bases sitting between them. This CDR3 region has 15 residues.

The rearrangement joins TRBV5-1 to TRBJ1-4; D is uncertain. The CDR3 has 14 amino acids. Germline lookup yields CDR1 SGHRS and CDR2 YFSETQ. V was cut by 1 base and J by 0 bases, with 4 bases left in between. CDR3 nucleotide sequence: TGCGCCAGCAGCTTGACAGCAACTAATGAAAAACTGTTTTTT. It is translated as CASSLTATNEKLFF.

The chain carries TRBV7-3 and TRBJ2-7; weak D call: TRBD1 (6 bases). The V gene's germline CDR1 is SGHTA and CDR2 FQGTGA. V shed 4 bases and J shed 6 bases, with 16 bases lying between them. The CDR3 length is 14 residues. CDR3 sequence: CASSSMTGGGEQYF. Written as DNA, the CDR3 is TGTGCCAGCAGCTCAATGACAGGCGGTGGCGAGCAGTACTTC.

This clone occurred a few times. The rearrangement joins TRBV6-2 or TRBV6-3 to TRBJ1-4; D ambiguous. The CDR3 has 15 residues. CDR1 is MNHEY and CDR2 is SVGEGT in the germline V gene. Trimming removed 5 bases from V and 1 base from J, with 11 bases in between. This CDR3 reads CASSQLTETNEKLFF. As DNA, the CDR3 is TGTGCCAGCAGTCAACTCACCGAAACTAATGAAAAACTGTTTTTT.

Sample share makes this clone medium-sized (0.01 to 0.1%). J is TRBJ2-2 and V is TRBV15, with 8 positions matching TRBD1. CDR1 is LNHNV, CDR2 YYDKDF, per germline (reference sequence). CDR3 size: 20 residues. The junction had 15 bases not matched to a gene; V was cut back by 0 bases and J by 3 bases. The CDR3 loop reads CATSRDREGQDLLDTGELFF. Here the CDR3 DNA reads TGTGCCACCAGCAGAGACCGAGAGGGACAGGACCTCCTTGACACCGGGGAGCTGTTTTTT.

This chain uses TRBV7-2 with TRBJ2-1; 10 nucleotides line up with TRBD1. Germline V gives CDR1 SGHTA, CDR2 FQGNSA. V was clipped by 3 bases and J by 5 bases; unmatched bases: 7. The CDR3 runs 16 residues. CDR3 loop: CASSFSGTGVNNEQFF. The CDR3 coding sequence is TGTGCCAGCAGCTTTTCCGGGACAGGGGTCAACAATGAGCAGTTCTTC.

This rearrangement joins TRBV5-1 to TRBJ1-3, with 8 bases matching TRBD1. The CDR3 spans 15 residues. After removal of 1 base from V and 2 bases from J, the junction contained 2 bases not matched to a gene. Germline V gene sequence: CDR1 SGHRS, CDR2 YFSETQ. The CDR3 bases are TGCGCCAGCAGCTTGTCAGGGGGCGCTGGAAACACCATATATTTT. It translates to CASSLSGGAGNTIYF.

This chain uses TRBV7-8 with TRBJ2-1; maybe TRBD1 (5 bases). Germline assignment: CDR1 SGHVS and CDR2 FQNEAQ. V was clipped by 4 bases and J by 9 bases, with 22 bases between them. The CDR3 has 16 residues. The chain's CDR3 is CASSSEGRAVGSEQFF. The CDR3 region has the DNA TGTGCCAGCAGCTCCGAAGGCAGGGCCGTCGGTAGTGAGCAGTTCTTC.

The chain uses TRBV7-6 and TRBJ1-1; maybe TRBD1 (6 bases). The V end lost 4 bases, the J end lost 10 bases, and 19 bases lay between the germline ends. The CDR3 runs 14 residues. Germline CDR1 reads SGHVS; CDR2 reads FNYEAQ. The CDR3 sequence: CASSSLEGEVRAFF. The CDR3 DNA reads as TGTGCCAGCAGCTCCCTAGAGGGGGAAGTTCGAGCTTTCTTT.

The gene calls are TRBV4-3 and TRBJ2-5; TRBD2 matches at 7 bases. Germline V lookup: CDR1 LGHNA, CDR2 YSLEER. J lost 3 bases, V lost 0 bases, and 4 bases had no gene match. This CDR3 contains 15 residues. CDR3 residues: CASSQEGLAEETQYF. The CDR3 nucleotides read TGCGCCAGCAGCCAAGAAGGCCTAGCGGAAGAGACCCAGTACTTC.

This clone has a single count. The chain carries TRBV5-1 and TRBJ1-5; tentative D call: TRBD1 (5 bases). The CDR3 has 15 amino acids. The germline gives CDR1 SGHRS, CDR2 YFSETQ. V lost 1 base, J lost 1 base, and 9 bases lay in between. The CDR3 spells CASSLQPGSNQPQHF. The DNA for the CDR3 is TGCGCCAGCAGCTTGCAGCCAGGGAGCAATCAGCCCCAGCATTTT.

The V call is TRBV6-5, the J call TRBJ1-2; perhaps TRBD1 as D (6 bases). The length of the CDR3 is 15 residues. Trimming took off 4 bases at V and 7 bases at J, with 19 bases between the two ends. CDR1 MNHEY and CDR2 SVGAGI come from the germline V gene. The CDR3 nucleotides are TGTGCCAGCAGTTCGAAGAATTCAGGGGAGGGTGGCTACACCTTC. Translating gives CASSSKNSGEGGYTF.

The gene calls are TRBV30 and TRBJ2-1; D is undetermined. Germline V gene sequence: CDR1 GTSNPN, CDR2 SVGIG (reference sequence). V lost 0 bases and J lost 7, with 4 bases in between. CDR3 size: 11 residues. As DNA, the CDR3 is TGTGCCTGGAGTGTACTTAATGAGCAGTTCTTC. Translation: CAWSVLNEQFF.

This clone appeared a single time. The V call is TRBV6-1, the J call TRBJ1-1; D is ambiguous. Trimming removed 0 bases at V and 1 base at J, with 12 bases between. The CDR3 has 16 residues. The germline V gene encodes CDR1 MNHNS and CDR2 SASEGT. CDR3 residues: CASSEALPRRNTEAFF. CDR3 sequence (DNA): TGTGCCAGCAGTGAAGCGCTACCTCGGAGGAACACTGAAGCTTTCTTT.

The chain has TRBV19 and TRBJ2-6; the match to TRBD2 covers 7 bases. This CDR3 contains 16 residues. The germline V gene has CDR1 LNHDA and CDR2 SQIVND (reference sequence). Losses at the gene ends were 8 bases for V and 0 bases for J; bases not matched to a gene: 7. The CDR3 coding sequence is TGTGCCAGTGTCGGTAGCGGGCGCTCTGGGGCCAACGTCCTGACTTTC. It encodes CASVGSGRSGANVLTF.

In DNA, the CDR3 is TGCGCCAGCACGTCATTGGACTACGGATCCAATGAGCAGTTCTTC. Translation gives CASTSLDYGSNEQFF. This chain uses TRBV5-1 with TRBJ2-1; D is possibly TRBD2 (6 bases). This CDR3 has 15 amino acids. The germline V gene encodes CDR1 SGHRS and CDR2 YFSETQ. The V end was cut by 6 bases, the J end by 6 bases, with 19 bases between.

The chain has TRBV6-5 and TRBJ1-5; D not certain. The CDR3 extends over 15 amino acids. Trimming shortened V by 6 bases and J by 6 bases, and 18 bases separated the two germline ends. Germline assignment: CDR1 MNHEY and CDR2 SVGAGI. The CDR3 spells CASRRSAGGRQPQHF. In DNA form, the CDR3 reads TGTGCCAGCAGAAGGTCCGCGGGAGGGCGTCAGCCCCAGCATTTT.

This rearrangement joins TRBV24-1 to TRBJ2-1, with D perhaps TRBD2 (5 bases). Trimming took off 9 bases at V and 4 bases at J, with 9 bases between the two ends. The CDR3 spans 12 residues. From germline, CDR1 is KGHDR and CDR2 SFDVKD. The CDR3 region has the DNA TGTGCCACCGAGGGCTCTTACAATGAGCAGTTCTTC. Its protein product is CATEGSYNEQFF.

The chain employs TRBV20-1 and TRBJ2-7; TRBD2 is a possible D gene (6 bases). Looked up from germline, CDR1 is DFQATT and CDR2 is SNEGSKA (reference sequence). The CDR3 loop spans 11 amino acids. Here the CDR3 reads CSAGGRYEQYF. The CDR3, as DNA: TGCAGCGCCGGGGGTAGGTACGAGCAGTACTTC.

The chain links TRBV3-1 (or the pseudogene TRBV3-2) to TRBJ1-2; no definite D call. The CDR3 covers 14 residues. The V and J ends lost 3 bases and 0 bases respectively, with 8 bases between them. CDR1 and CDR2 (germline): LGHDT, YNNKEL (reference sequence). CDR3 sequence reads: CASSHTTTNYGYTF. In DNA form, the CDR3 reads TGTGCCAGCAGCCACACGACAACTAACTATGGCTACACCTTC.

The V and J genes are TRBV7-9 and TRBJ2-5, with D maybe TRBD1 (5 bases). With 5 bases removed from V and 5 bases from J, the gap between germline ends came to 12 bases. Per germline, CDR1 SEHNR and CDR2 FQNEAQ (reference sequence). This CDR3 comprises 13 residues. For the CDR3, the DNA is TGTGCCAGCAGCGGCAGGGTCTCGGAGACCCAGTACTTC. This encodes CASSGRVSETQYF.

This chain joins TRBV21-1 and TRBJ1-5; the DNA was not compared with TRBD1, the D call given in the table. TRBV21-1 is reported as a pseudogene. This CDR3 contains 13 residues. CDR3 residues: CASSKTTGGLQHF. The CDR3 DNA reads as TGTGCCAGCAGCAAAACGACCGGTGGGCTCCAGCATTTT.

The genes are TRBV5-1 and TRBJ2-2, with 14 nucleotides matching TRBD2. CDR3 length: 18 amino acids. The V and J ends lost 3 bases and 2 bases, in that order; junction bases with no gene match: 6. Germline loops: CDR1 SGHRS, CDR2 YFSETQ. The CDR3 spells CASSWGTSGGPNTGELFF. Written as DNA, the CDR3 is TGCGCCAGCAGCTGGGGGACTAGCGGGGGCCCTAACACCGGGGAGCTGTTTTTT.

This clone was counted between two and nine times. The chain joins TRBV30 to TRBJ1-6; TRBD1 agrees at 8 bases. Germline CDR1 and CDR2: GTSNPN and SVGIG (reference sequence). The CDR3 contains 13 residues. V was pared by 7 bases and J by 6 bases, with 5 bases of the junction left unmatched. CDR3 region: CASLDRGNSPLHF. CDR3 in DNA: TGTGCCTCCCTCGACAGGGGTAATTCACCCCTCCACTTT.

The rearrangement uses TRBV7-8 and TRBJ2-1; a weak D match, TRBD2 (5 bases). Trimming left V 1 base short and J 2 bases short, with 9 bases between. The CDR3 sequence is 15 residues long. Germline CDR1 is SGHVS and CDR2 is FQNEAQ. The DNA for the CDR3 is TGTGCCAGCAGCTTAGGAGGCGGGCCCTACAATGAGCAGTTCTTC. It is translated as CASSLGGGPYNEQFF.

The chain is built from TRBV12-3 or TRBV12-4 and TRBJ1-2; D gene uncertain. The CDR3 covers 13 residues. Trimming pared 0 bases from V and 8 bases from J, leaving 10 bases between. The DNA for the CDR3 is TGTGCCAGCAGTTTAGCGCGGGCTGGAGGCTACACCTTC. This encodes CASSLARAGGYTF.